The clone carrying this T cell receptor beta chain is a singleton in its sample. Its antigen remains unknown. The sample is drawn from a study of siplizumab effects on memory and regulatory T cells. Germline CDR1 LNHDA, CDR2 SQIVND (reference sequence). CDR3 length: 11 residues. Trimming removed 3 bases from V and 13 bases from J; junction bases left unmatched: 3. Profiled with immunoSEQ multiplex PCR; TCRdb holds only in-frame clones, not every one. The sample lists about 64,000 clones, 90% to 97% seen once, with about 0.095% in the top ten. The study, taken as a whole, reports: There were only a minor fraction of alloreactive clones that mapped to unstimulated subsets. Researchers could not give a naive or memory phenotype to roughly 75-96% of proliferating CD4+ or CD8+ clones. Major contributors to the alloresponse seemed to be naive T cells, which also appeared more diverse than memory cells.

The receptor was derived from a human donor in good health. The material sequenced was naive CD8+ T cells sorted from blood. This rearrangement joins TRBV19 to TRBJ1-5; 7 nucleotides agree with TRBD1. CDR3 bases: TGTGCCAGTAGTATCGGGACAGTTCAGCATTTT. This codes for CASSIGTVQHF.